The 22 T cell receptor beta chains below were found in one sample sequenced in a study of T cell repertoires in ileal Crohn's disease. Method: immunoSEQ multiplex PCR; TCRdb's copy keeps in-frame clones and lacks some. In the table there are approximately 13,000 clones, roughly four fifths of which are singletons. Time point indicated: inflamed ileum from the surgical specimen. What was sequenced was ileal tissue. The origin of the receptors is an adult with Crohn's disease.

The gene calls are TRBV6-6 and TRBJ1-1, with a tentative D call TRBD1 (5 bases). V lost 0 bases, J lost 4 bases, and 12 bases lay in between. Germline loops: CDR1 MNHNY, CDR2 SVGAGI (reference sequence). This CDR3 is 15 amino acids long. CDR3 in amino acids: CASSYSKGWGTEAFF. The CDR3 DNA sequence: TGTGCCAGCAGTTACTCGAAGGGGTGGGGCACTGAAGCTTTCTTT.

The chain has TRBV13 and TRBJ2-7, with 8 bases matching TRBD1. With V trimmed by 3 bases and J by 3 bases, 4 bases remained unmatched. Looked up from germline, CDR1 is PRHDT and CDR2 is FYEKMQ (reference sequence). CDR3 size: 14 residues. CDR3 sequence (DNA): TGTGCCAGCAGCTTCAGACAGGGGCGCTACGAGCAGTACTTC. It translates to CASSFRQGRYEQYF.

This sequence joins TRBV4-2 and TRBJ2-5; D gene unclear. Germline V gene sequence: CDR1 LGHNA, CDR2 YNFKEQ. This CDR3 region has 11 residues. Trimming removed 1 base from V and 5 bases from J, with 2 bases in between. The CDR3 DNA follows: TGTGCCAGCAGCCAAGCGGAGACCCAGTACTTC. Translating it yields CASSQAETQYF.

The J gene is TRBJ1-2, the V gene TRBV7-2; D call uncertain. The V and J ends lost 1 base and 6 bases respectively, with 3 bases between them. CDR1 SGHTA and CDR2 FQGNSA come from the germline V gene. The CDR3 has 11 amino acids. CDR3 protein: CASSLVHGYTF. CDR3 nucleotide sequence: TGTGCCAGCAGCTTAGTTCATGGCTACACCTTC.

Only one count was recorded for this clone. The chain couples TRBV11-2 to TRBJ2-7; D might be TRBD2 (6 bases). The germline V gene has CDR1 SGHAT and CDR2 FQNNGV. The CDR3 length is 13 residues. Trimming stripped 2 bases from V and 7 bases from J, with 12 bases between. The chain's CDR3 is CASSLRLAWEQYF. The CDR3 DNA is TGTGCCAGCAGCTTACGGCTAGCGTGGGAGCAGTACTTC.

The chain employs TRBV27 and TRBJ1-5; the match to TRBD1 covers 8 bases. V shed 5 bases and J 2 bases; nucleotides not matched to a gene: 20. The CDR3 extends over 20 amino acids. Germline CDR1 reads MNHEY; CDR2 reads SMNVEV (reference sequence). Here the CDR3 reads CASSEENGAGGDFGNQPQHF. The CDR3 DNA sequence: TGTGCCAGCAGTGAAGAGAACGGGGCAGGGGGCGATTTTGGCAATCAGCCCCAGCATTTT.

The V and J genes are TRBV5-1 and TRBJ2-7; TRBD1 aligns across 9 bases. There are 14 residues in the CDR3. The trim removed 3 bases at V and 3 bases at J, leaving 4 bases unmatched. From germline, CDR1 is SGHRS and CDR2 YFSETQ. CDR3 in DNA: TGCGCCAGCAGCTCTACAGGGGGCGACTACGAGCAGTACTTC. The encoded protein is CASSSTGGDYEQYF. Complete variable domain (other parts from reference TRBV5-1 and TRBJ2-7): KAGVTQTPRYLIKTRGQQVTLSCSPISGHRSVSWYQQTPGQGLQFLFEYFSETQRNKGNFPGRFSGRQFSNSRSEMNVSTLELGDSALYLCASSSTGGDYEQYFGPGTRLTVT.

The chain uses TRBV15 and TRBJ1-2; D may be TRBD1 (5 bases). With 3 bases removed from V and 4 bases from J, the gap between germline ends came to 9 bases. This CDR3 comprises 13 residues. Germline CDR1 reads LNHNV; CDR2 reads YYDKDF (reference sequence). CDR3: CATSSGTSYGYTF. Written as DNA, the CDR3 is TGTGCCACCAGCAGCGGGACTAGCTATGGCTACACCTTC.

This clone was counted a single time. The rearrangement uses TRBV7-9 and TRBJ2-1; TRBD2 agrees at 10 bases. From germline, CDR1 is SEHNR and CDR2 FQNEAQ (reference sequence). The CDR3 extends over 14 amino acids. V was clipped by 5 bases and J by 8 bases; unmatched bases: 6. The CDR3 bases are TGTGCCAGCAGCCAGAGCGGGGGGGCCTATGAGCAGTTCTTC. This sequence encodes CASSQSGGAYEQFF.

The chain links TRBV19 to TRBJ1-5; D gene ambiguous. Germline V lookup: CDR1 LNHDA, CDR2 SQIVND (reference sequence). This CDR3 is 14 amino acids long. With 5 bases removed from V and 2 bases from J, the gap between germline ends came to 10 bases. For the CDR3, the DNA is TGTGCCAGTAGTTGGTCTGAAGGCAATCAGCCCCAGCATTTT. Protein sequence: CASSWSEGNQPQHF.

The chain is built from TRBV14 and TRBJ2-1; 9 nucleotides match TRBD2. The ends lost 3 bases at V and 1 base at J; junction bases unmatched: 7. CDR3 length: 17 amino acids. CDR1 SGHDN and CDR2 FVKESK come from the germline V gene. CDR3 sequence reads: CASSHRGLAGSYNEQFF. The DNA of the CDR3 is TGTGCCAGCAGCCATCGGGGTCTAGCGGGGTCCTACAATGAGCAGTTCTTC.

In this sample, this clone turned up once. This sequence joins TRBV6-5 and TRBJ2-2; D remains unclear. The germline gives CDR1 MNHEY, CDR2 SVGAGI. This CDR3 has 12 amino acids. Trimming removed 6 bases from V and 5 bases from J, with 7 bases in between. The CDR3 is CASRELTGELFF. CDR3 nucleotides: TGTGCCAGCAGAGAATTAACCGGGGAGCTGTTTTTT.

This chain joins TRBV30 and TRBJ1-1; D unresolved. The CDR3 spans 14 residues. Deletions cut 4 bases from V and 4 bases from J, with 16 bases between. CDR1 GTSNPN and CDR2 SVGIG come from the germline V gene (reference sequence). In DNA, the CDR3 is TGTGCCTGGATTCCTACTCGGGGAGGCACTGAAGCTTTCTTT. Its protein is CAWIPTRGGTEAFF.

This sequence joins TRBV29-1 and TRBJ1-2; 7 bases agree with TRBD1. CDR3 length: 14 residues. Germline CDR1 and CDR2: SQVTM and ANQGSEA. V dropped 6 bases and J dropped 0; count of bases not matched to a gene: 7. The DNA for the CDR3 is TGCAGCGTGGGGGGGACAGTAGCTAACTATGGCTACACCTTC. This translates into CSVGGTVANYGYTF. The full variable domain, completed using reference TRBV29-1 and TRBJ1-2, is SAVISQKPSRDICQRGTSLTIQCQVDSQVTMMFWYRQQPGQSLTLIATANQGSEATYESGFVIDKFPISRPNLTFSTLTVSNMSPEDSSIYLCSVGGTVANYGYTFGSGTRLTVV.

V is TRBV6-5 and J is TRBJ1-1, with TRBD1 identical over 9 bases. Germline V gene sequence: CDR1 MNHEY, CDR2 SVGAGI. The V and J ends lost 0 bases and 4 bases, in that order; junction bases with no gene match: 3. CDR3 length: 15 residues. The CDR3 is CASSYSGTGSTEAFF. The CDR3 bases are TGTGCCAGCAGTTACTCTGGGACAGGGAGCACTGAAGCTTTCTTT.

V is TRBV30 and J is TRBJ1-2, with D perhaps TRBD1 (6 bases). Germline-derived CDR1 and CDR2 are GTSNPN and SVGIG (reference sequence). The CDR3 is 13 residues long. The V end was cut by 3 bases, the J end by 7 bases, with 15 bases between. CDR3 sequence reads: CAWSSGGWRGYTF. In DNA form, the CDR3 reads TGTGCCTGGAGCAGTGGGGGCTGGCGTGGCTACACCTTC.

For the CDR3, the DNA is TGTGCCAGCAGCCAAGAACAGAGCTCTGGAAACACCATATATTTT. Its translation: CASSQEQSSGNTIYF. The chain recombines TRBV14 with TRBJ1-3, with no clear D. CDR1 SGHDN and CDR2 FVKESK come from the germline V gene. CDR3 length: 15 amino acids. V shed 0 bases and J shed 0 bases, with 6 bases lying between them. Variable domain in full (rest from reference TRBV14 and TRBJ1-3): EAGVTQFPSHSVIEKGQTVTLRCDPISGHDNLYWYRRVMGKEIKFLLHFVKESKQDESGMPNNRFLAERTGGTYSTLKVQPAELEDSGVYFCASSQEQSSGNTIYFGEGSWLTVV.

This clone is classed as medium-sized. This chain connects TRBV11-3 to TRBJ2-2; maybe TRBD2 (6 bases). Trimming removed 5 bases from V and 5 bases from J, with 18 bases in between. Germline CDR1 SGHNT, CDR2 YENEEA. The CDR3 runs 16 residues. The CDR3 spells CASSPGGAGRTGELFF. As DNA, the CDR3 is TGTGCCAGCAGCCCCGGCGGAGCGGGCAGGACCGGGGAGCTGTTTTTT.

This sequence joins TRBV15 and TRBJ2-1; 14 bases match TRBD2. Germline V gene data show CDR1 as LNHNV and CDR2 as YYDKDF (reference sequence). The V gene end was trimmed by 5 bases and the J gene end by 7 bases; junction bases not matched to a gene: 22. The CDR3 loop spans 21 amino acids. The CDR3 region has the DNA TGTGCCACCAGCGTAAGGCTACGGCCCGGGACTAGCGGGGGACGGCGGAATGAGCAGTTCTTC. Residues: CATSVRLRPGTSGGRRNEQFF.

The chain links TRBV30 to TRBJ1-2, with TRBD1 as a possible D gene (5 bases). Germline values: CDR1 GTSNPN, CDR2 SVGIG (reference sequence). The CDR3 totals 12 residues. Trimming removed 5 bases at V and 5 bases at J, with 12 bases between. CDR3 coding DNA: TGTGCCTGGTGGTGGGGCACGTATGGCTACACCTTC. Its protein is CAWWWGTYGYTF. Full variable domain (remainder filled in from reference TRBV30 and TRBJ1-2): SQTIHQWPATLVQPVGSPLSLECTVEGTSNPNLYWYRQAAGRGLQLLFYSVGIGQISSEVPQNLSASRPQDRQFILSSKKLLLSDSGFYLCAWWWGTYGYTFGSGTRLTVV.

This chain joins TRBV6-4 and TRBJ2-2, with D perhaps TRBD1 (7 bases). There are 15 residues in the CDR3. V was shortened by 5 bases and J by 3 bases, with 13 bases between the two germline ends. CDR1 is MRHNA and CDR2 is SNTAGT in the germline V gene. CDR3 loop: CASSRQGGDTGELFF. The CDR3 bases are TGTGCCAGCAGTCGACAGGGAGGTGACACCGGGGAGCTGTTTTTT.

This rearrangement joins TRBV5-8 to TRBJ1-5; D not certain. Germline CDR1 and CDR2: SGHTS and YDEGEE. The CDR3 has 12 residues. Trimming removed 1 base from V and 3 bases from J, with 2 bases in between. CDR3 sequence (DNA): TGTGCCAGCAGCTTGCCCAATCAGCCCCAGCATTTT. Amino acid sequence: CASSLPNQPQHF.